This T cell receptor (beta chain) was profiled in a study of T cells after yellow fever vaccination. Concerning this clonotype itself: Its antigen remains unidentified.

V lost 6 bases, J lost 2 bases, and 12 bases lay in between. Germline CDR1 LNHDA, CDR2 SQIVND (reference sequence). The CDR3 runs to 14 residues. Points from the study as a whole: Researchers noted that a small share of clonotypes showed up in both CD4 and CD8 compartments.

TCRdb redid the calling of the 5' RACE reads with MiXCR, one entry per CDR3 protein. The sample has around 350,000 distinct CDR3 sequences, more than 5.5% seen once. This clonotype was obtained from a man younger than 40 who received the YFV17D yellow fever vaccine. The sequenced sample was PBMCs, obtained 5 days after the yellow fever booster vaccination. The V call is TRBV19, the J call TRBJ2-3, with D possibly matching TRBD1 (6 bases). Here the CDR3 reads CASRRAGDTDTQYF. The CDR3 nucleotides are TGTGCCAGTAGGAGGGCAGGGGACACAGATACGCAGTATTTT.